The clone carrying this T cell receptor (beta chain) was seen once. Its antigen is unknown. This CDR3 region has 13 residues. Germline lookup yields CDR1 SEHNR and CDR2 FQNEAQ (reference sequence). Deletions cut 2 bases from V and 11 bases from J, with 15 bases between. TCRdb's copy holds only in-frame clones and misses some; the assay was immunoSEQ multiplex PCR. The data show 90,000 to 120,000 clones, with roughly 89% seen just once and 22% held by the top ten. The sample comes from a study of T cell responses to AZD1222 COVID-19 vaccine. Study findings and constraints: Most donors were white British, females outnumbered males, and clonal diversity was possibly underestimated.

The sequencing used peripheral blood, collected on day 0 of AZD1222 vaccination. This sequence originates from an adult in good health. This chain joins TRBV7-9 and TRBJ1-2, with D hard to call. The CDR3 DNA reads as TGTGCCAGCAGCTTACCGAATTCTCTGGATTACACCTTC. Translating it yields CASSLPNSLDYTF.